The next 24 T cell receptor beta chains were all read from a single sample in a study of T cells in Graves' hyperthyroidism and ophthalmopathy. Authors of the study amplified TCR beta CDR3 regions from RNA transcripts. A first-round RT-PCR of the TCR CDR3 used the HTBI primer set. TCRdb re-called the multiplex PCR reads through MiXCR, storing one row per CDR3 protein. The sample lists approximately 430,000 distinct CDR3 sequences; roughly 14% were seen once. Sequenced: blood. The receptors derive from a woman younger than 30 with Graves' hyperthyroidism.

This clonotype was observed at least ten times. The CDR3 sequence: CASSYSPGRAYNEQFF. CDR3 coding DNA: TGTGCCAGCAGTTACTCTCCGGGGAGGGCCTACAATGAGCAGTTCTTC. The chain joins TRBV27 to TRBJ2-1; TRBD2 aligns across 7 bases. The CDR3 runs 16 residues. Looked up from germline, CDR1 is MNHEY and CDR2 is SMNVEV (reference sequence). With V trimmed by 4 bases and J by 2 bases, 8 bases remained unmatched.

This chain's CDR3 is CASSLAAFTDTQYF. CDR3 DNA sequence: TGTGCCAGCAGTTTAGCGGCCTTCACAGATACGCAGTATTTT. J is TRBJ2-3 and V is TRBV12-3 or TRBV12-4; no firm D call. The CDR3 length is 14 residues. V lost 0 bases and J lost 2, with 6 bases in between.

This clonotype appeared many times. J is TRBJ2-1 and V is TRBV4-1, with D possibly being TRBD1 or TRBD2 (5 bases each). Germline CDR1 and CDR2: MGHRA and YSYEKL. Trimming removed 3 bases from V and 4 bases from J, with 16 bases in between. There are 16 residues in the CDR3. CDR3 bases: TGCGCCAGCAGCCACGATCCGGGACGGATTTACAATGAGCAGTTCTTC. Translated: CASSHDPGRIYNEQFF.

This clonotype has more than one count but fewer than ten. The chain combines TRBV19 with TRBJ2-5, with D possibly matching TRBD2 (5 bases). This CDR3 comprises 15 residues. Trimming took off 6 bases at V and 2 bases at J, with 16 bases between the two ends. CDR1 is LNHDA, CDR2 SQIVND, per germline (reference sequence). CDR3 DNA sequence: TGTGCCAGTAGCCCTAGGGCGCGACTACAAGAGACCCAGTACTTC. Translating it yields CASSPRARLQETQYF. Complete variable domain (other parts from reference TRBV19 and TRBJ2-5): DGGITQSPKYLFRKEGQNVTLSCEQNLNHDAMYWYRQDPGQGLRLIYYSQIVNDFQKGDIAEGYSVSREKKESFPLTVTSAQKNPTAFYLCASSPRARLQETQYFGPGTRLLVL.

This clonotype was detected only a few times. The chain joins TRBV20-1 to TRBJ2-1; weak D call: TRBD2 (6 bases). Trimming took off 5 bases at V and 7 bases at J, with 18 bases between the two ends. Per the germline V gene, CDR1 is DFQATT and CDR2 is SNEGSKA (reference sequence). CDR3 length: 14 residues. CDR3 sequence reads: CSADYGTAINEQFF. In DNA form, the CDR3 reads TGCAGTGCTGATTACGGGACTGCGATTAATGAGCAGTTCTTC.

This clonotype has ten or more counts. This chain joins TRBV5-1 and TRBJ2-1, with 9 bases fitting TRBD1. Germline trimming cut 3 bases from V and 5 bases from J; bases unmatched to any gene: 3. The germline gives CDR1 SGHRS, CDR2 YFSETQ. The CDR3 runs to 14 residues. The CDR3 is CASSYGTGNNEQFF. The CDR3 coding sequence is TGCGCCAGCAGCTACGGGACAGGGAACAATGAGCAGTTCTTC. The complete variable domain, with remaining parts taken from reference TRBV5-1 and TRBJ2-1, reads KAGVTQTPRYLIKTRGQQVTLSCSPISGHRSVSWYQQTPGQGLQFLFEYFSETQRNKGNFPGRFSGRQFSNSRSEMNVSTLELGDSALYLCASSYGTGNNEQFFGPGTRLTVL.

A word on this clonotype: One base away lies a much larger clone, so this may be a sequencing read error. The chain couples TRBV12-3 or TRBV12-4 to TRBJ1-1; D ambiguous. This CDR3 comprises 12 residues. In DNA form, the CDR3 reads TGTGCCGGCAGTTTTGGCGGAATTGAAGCTTTCTTT. Its protein product is CAGSFGGIEAFF.

This clonotype was counted many times. The chain joins TRBV6-1 to TRBJ2-7, with 11 bases that match TRBD2. V lost 3 bases and J lost 0; bases outside the gene matches: 10. The CDR3 has 18 amino acids. Germline V CDR1 and CDR2: MNHNS, SASEGT. Here the CDR3 reads CASSELAGGLLSSYEQYF. In nucleotides, the CDR3 is TGTGCCAGCAGTGAGCTAGCGGGAGGTTTACTTAGCTCCTACGAGCAGTACTTC.

V and J are TRBV7-9 and TRBJ2-7, with a weak D call TRBD1 (5 bases). The CDR3 loop spans 15 amino acids. The V gene's germline CDR1 is SEHNR and CDR2 FQNEAQ (reference sequence). V dropped 3 bases and J dropped 5 bases, with 17 bases sitting between them. The CDR3 here is CASSFSSGPLHEQYF. CDR3 nucleotides: TGTGCCAGCAGCTTCTCGTCAGGGCCTTTGCACGAGCAGTACTTC.

Many counts were recorded for this clonotype. V usage is TRBV19 and J usage is TRBJ1-1, with 9 bases aligning to TRBD1. With V trimmed by 5 bases and J by 4 bases, 2 bases remained unmatched. From germline, CDR1 is LNHDA and CDR2 SQIVND (reference sequence). The CDR3 loop spans 13 amino acids. In DNA, the CDR3 is TGTGCCAGTAGTCGGACAGGGGCCACTGAAGCTTTCTTT. Translating gives CASSRTGATEAFF.

This clonotype was picked up many times. This chain connects TRBV7-9 to TRBJ1-2; D is possibly TRBD1 (6 bases). Germline V lookup: CDR1 SEHNR, CDR2 FQNEAQ (reference sequence). The CDR3 consists of 15 residues. Trimming took 4 bases from V and 5 from J, leaving 17 bases between them. CDR3 sequence (DNA): TGTGCCAGCAGCTACAGGGTCGCCTACTTTTATGGCTACACCTTC. It translates to CASSYRVAYFYGYTF.

Comments on this clonotype: With a much larger clone just one base away, this may be a read error. The chain employs TRBV5-1 and TRBJ1-2; the match to TRBD1 covers 9 bases. CDR1 is SGHRS, CDR2 YFSETQ, per germline. The CDR3 loop spans 14 amino acids. Trimming cost V 4 bases and J 6 bases; bases outside gene matches: 7. Written as DNA, the CDR3 is TGCGCCAGCAGCCGACAGGGGGGATTGGATGGCTACACCTTC. Encoded protein: CASSRQGGLDGYTF.

The chain has TRBV5-6 and TRBJ1-3, with D hard to call. Trimming cost V 4 bases and J 2 bases, with 10 bases left between them. This CDR3 has 14 amino acids. The germline gives CDR1 SGHDT, CDR2 YYEEEE. CDR3 nucleotides: TGTGCCAGCAGCCTGCTGGTCCCTGGAAACACCATATATTTT. Translation: CASSLLVPGNTIYF. The whole variable domain, remainder taken from reference TRBV5-6 and TRBJ1-3, is DAGVTQSPTHLIKTRGQQVTLRCSPKSGHDTVSWYQQALGQGPQFIFQYYEEEERQRGNFPDRFSGHQFPNYSSELNVNALLLGDSALYLCASSLLVPGNTIYFGEGSWLTVV.

This chain uses TRBV12-3 or TRBV12-4 with TRBJ1-6; 9 nucleotides line up with TRBD1. This CDR3 is 14 amino acids long. V shed 8 bases, J shed 9 bases, and the junction held 8 bases outside the gene matches. The CDR3 region is CASAAGQGRSPLHF. The CDR3 DNA reads TGTGCCAGCGCTGCGGGACAGGGTCGTTCACCCCTCCACTTT.

This clonotype came up many times. V usage is TRBV7-6 and J usage is TRBJ2-7, with 8 bases aligning to TRBD1. CDR3 length: 16 residues. V shed 1 base and J 5 bases; nucleotides not matched to a gene: 10. CDR1 and CDR2 from the germline V gene are SGHVS and FNYEAQ. In DNA form, the CDR3 reads TGTGCCAGCAGCTTAGAGAGTGACAGGGGTGACAACGAGCAGTACTTC. The encoded protein is CASSLESDRGDNEQYF.

This clonotype has a count of ten or more. CDR3 loop: CASSLRTDTQYF. The CDR3 DNA reads as TGCGCCAGCAGTCTTCGAACAGATACGCAGTATTTT. This chain connects TRBV5-1 to TRBJ2-3; no clear D. Germline CDR1 and CDR2: SGHRS and YFSETQ. The CDR3 has 12 residues. V was pared by 5 bases and J by 3 bases, with 7 bases between.

This clonotype showed up just a few times. The chain links TRBV5-1 to TRBJ2-6, with TRBD1 matching over 7 bases. The germline V gene encodes CDR1 SGHRS and CDR2 YFSETQ. The length of the CDR3 is 17 residues. J was trimmed by 0 bases and V by 2 bases; bases with no gene match: 5. The CDR3 bases are TGCGCCAGCAGCTTCGGACAGGCAAGCTCTGGGGCCAACGTCCTGACTTTC. It specifies CASSFGQASSGANVLTF.

This clonotype was recorded many times. CDR3 sequence: CASSSRTGAPNTEAFF. For the CDR3, the DNA is TGCGCCAGCAGCTCGCGGACAGGGGCGCCGAACACTGAAGCTTTCTTT. The rearrangement uses TRBV5-1 and TRBJ1-1, with 9 bases that match TRBD1. This CDR3 region has 16 residues. Germline CDR1 is SGHRS and CDR2 is YFSETQ. Trimming took 3 bases from V and 1 from J; bases not matched to a gene: 7.

The rearrangement uses TRBV12-3 or TRBV12-4 and TRBJ2-2, with 9 bases identical to TRBD1. This CDR3 has 16 amino acids. The ends lost 1 base at V and 3 bases at J; junction bases unmatched: 3. CDR3 in DNA: TGTGCCAGCAGTTTAGACAGGGGGCGCGACACCGGGGAGCTGTTTTTT. It encodes CASSLDRGRDTGELFF.

V usage is TRBV6-2 or TRBV6-3 and J usage is TRBJ2-1; 7 bases are a match to TRBD2. CDR3 length: 17 residues. The germline CDR1 and CDR2 sequences are MNHEY and SVGEGT. V lost 0 bases and J lost 5; bases outside the gene matches: 10. For the CDR3, the DNA is TGTGCCAGCAGTTACTCGAGAGAGGAGACTAGCCACAATGAGCAGTTCTTC. Protein: CASSYSREETSHNEQFF.

This clonotype was counted at least ten times. This chain joins TRBV7-3 and TRBJ2-5, with D uncertain. The CDR3 has 14 amino acids. Trimming removed 1 base at V and 1 base at J, with 7 bases between. Germline values: CDR1 SGHTA, CDR2 FQGTGA. The CDR3 region is CASSLMPSQETQYF. The CDR3 nucleotides are TGTGCCAGCAGCTTAATGCCCAGCCAAGAGACCCAGTACTTC.

This clonotype was recorded at least ten times. The chain links TRBV12-3 or TRBV12-4 to TRBJ2-1; D is undetermined. The CDR3 spans 11 residues. The ends were cut back, 8 bases at V and 8 bases at J, with 10 bases in the middle. The CDR3 DNA is TGTGCCAGCGTAAGGGTGGATGAGCAGTTCTTC. This translates into CASVRVDEQFF.

This clonotype occurred a few times. The V and J genes are TRBV12-5 and TRBJ2-7, with a weak D call TRBD2 (5 bases). Trimming took 5 bases from V and 5 from J, leaving 19 bases between them. In germline, CDR1 is LGHNT, CDR2 FRNRAP. The CDR3 has 15 amino acids. In nucleotides, the CDR3 is TGTGCTAGTGGTCCGACCGAGGGATGGGTACACGAGCAGTACTTC. Protein: CASGPTEGWVHEQYF.

In its sample, this clonotype was seen many times. The V call is TRBV27, the J call TRBJ1-5, with 10 bases matching TRBD1. The CDR3 runs to 15 residues. CDR1 and CDR2 (germline): MNHEY, SMNVEV (reference sequence). J lost 4 bases, V lost 6 bases, and 6 bases had no gene match. The CDR3 sequence: CASRMRQGANQPQHF. The CDR3 region has the DNA TGTGCCAGCAGGATGAGACAGGGGGCGAATCAGCCCCAGCATTTT.